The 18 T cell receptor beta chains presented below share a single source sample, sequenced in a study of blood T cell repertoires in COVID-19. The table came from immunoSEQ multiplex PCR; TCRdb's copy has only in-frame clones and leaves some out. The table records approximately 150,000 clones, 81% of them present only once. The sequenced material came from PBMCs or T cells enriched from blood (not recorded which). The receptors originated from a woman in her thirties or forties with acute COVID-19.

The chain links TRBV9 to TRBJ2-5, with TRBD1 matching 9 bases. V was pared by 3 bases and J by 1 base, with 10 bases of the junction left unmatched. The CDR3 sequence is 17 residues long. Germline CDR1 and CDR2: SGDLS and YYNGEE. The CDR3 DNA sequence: TGTGCCAGCAGCGCCGGCAGGGGACAGGGCTTCCAAGAGACCCAGTACTTC. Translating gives CASSAGRGQGFQETQYF.

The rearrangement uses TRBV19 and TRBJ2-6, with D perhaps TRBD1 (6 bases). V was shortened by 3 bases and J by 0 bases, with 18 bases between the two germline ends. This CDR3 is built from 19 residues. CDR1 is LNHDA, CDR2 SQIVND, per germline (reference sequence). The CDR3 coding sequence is TGTGCCAGTAGTATCCAGGGGCAATCAGTAGCCTCTGGGGCCAACGTCCTGACTTTC. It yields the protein CASSIQGQSVASGANVLTF.

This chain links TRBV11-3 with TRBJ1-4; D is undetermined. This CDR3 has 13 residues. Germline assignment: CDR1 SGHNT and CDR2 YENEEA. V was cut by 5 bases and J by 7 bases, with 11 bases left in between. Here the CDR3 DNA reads TGTGCCAGCAGCCCCGGGTTGCGTGAAAAACTGTTTTTT. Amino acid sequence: CASSPGLREKLFF.

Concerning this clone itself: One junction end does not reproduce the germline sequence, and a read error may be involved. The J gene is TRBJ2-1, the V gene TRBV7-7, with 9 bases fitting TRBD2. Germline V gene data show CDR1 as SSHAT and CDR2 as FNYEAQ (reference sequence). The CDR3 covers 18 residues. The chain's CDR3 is CASSLAPSGIFSYNEQFF. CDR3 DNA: TGTGCTAGCAGCTTAGCCCCTAGCGGGATTTTCTCCTACAATGAGCAGTTCTTC. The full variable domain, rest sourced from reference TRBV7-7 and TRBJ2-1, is GAGVSQSPRYKVTKRGQDVTLRCDPISSHATLYWYQQALGQGPEFLTYFNYEAQPDKSGLPSDRFSAERPEGSISTLTIQRTEQRDSAMYRCASSLAPSGIFSYNEQFFGPGTRLTVL.

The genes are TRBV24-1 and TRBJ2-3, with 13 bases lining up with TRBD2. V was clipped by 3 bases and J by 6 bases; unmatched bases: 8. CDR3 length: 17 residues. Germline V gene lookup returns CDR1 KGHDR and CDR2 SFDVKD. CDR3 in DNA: TGTGCCACCAGTGATCGTGGACTAGCGGGAGTCAGGGATACGCAGTATTTT. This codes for CATSDRGLAGVRDTQYF.

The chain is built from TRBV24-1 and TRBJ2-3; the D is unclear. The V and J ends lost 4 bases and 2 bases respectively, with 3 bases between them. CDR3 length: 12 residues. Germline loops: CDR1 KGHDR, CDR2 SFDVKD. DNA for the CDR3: TGTGCCACCAGTGACTCCACAGATACGCAGTATTTT. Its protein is CATSDSTDTQYF.

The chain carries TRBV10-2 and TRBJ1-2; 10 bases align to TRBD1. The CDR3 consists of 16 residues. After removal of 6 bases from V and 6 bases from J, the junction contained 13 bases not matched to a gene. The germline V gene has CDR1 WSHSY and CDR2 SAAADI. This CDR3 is CASSHPGTGEENGYTF. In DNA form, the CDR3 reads TGCGCCAGCAGCCATCCCGGGACAGGGGAGGAAAATGGCTACACCTTC.

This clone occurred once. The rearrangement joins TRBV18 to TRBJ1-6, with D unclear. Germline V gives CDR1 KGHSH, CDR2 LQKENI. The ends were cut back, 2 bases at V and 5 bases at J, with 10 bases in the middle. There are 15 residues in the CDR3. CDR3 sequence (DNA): TGTGCCAGCTCACCAACCGGGTCAAATAATTCACCCCTCCACTTT. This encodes CASSPTGSNNSPLHF.

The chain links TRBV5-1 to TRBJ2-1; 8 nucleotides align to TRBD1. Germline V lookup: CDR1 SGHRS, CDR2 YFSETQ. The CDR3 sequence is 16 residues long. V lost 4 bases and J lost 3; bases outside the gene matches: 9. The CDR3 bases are TGCGCCAGCAGCCGCTTGACAGGGGACCTCTACAATGAGCAGTTCTTC. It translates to CASSRLTGDLYNEQFF.

CDR3 bases: TGTGCCAGCAGCTTTGGGCTAGCGGACGAGCAGTACTTC. Its protein is CASSFGLADEQYF. The gene calls are TRBV7-9 and TRBJ2-7; 7 bases agree with TRBD2. The CDR3 is 13 amino acids. With 3 bases clipped from V and 5 bases from J, the junction kept 4 bases outside the gene matches. CDR1 and CDR2 from the germline V gene are SEHNR and FQNEAQ (reference sequence).

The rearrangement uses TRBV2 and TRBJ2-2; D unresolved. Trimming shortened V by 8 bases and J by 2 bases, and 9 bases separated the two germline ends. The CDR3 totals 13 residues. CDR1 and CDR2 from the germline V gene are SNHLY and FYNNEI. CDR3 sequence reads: CASYRLNTGELFF. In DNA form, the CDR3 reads TGTGCCAGCTATAGACTCAACACCGGGGAGCTGTTTTTT.

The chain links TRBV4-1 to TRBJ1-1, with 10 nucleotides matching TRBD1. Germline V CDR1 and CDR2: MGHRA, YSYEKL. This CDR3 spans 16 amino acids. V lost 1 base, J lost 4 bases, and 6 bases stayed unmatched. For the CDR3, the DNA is TGCGCCAGCAGCCAAGGTGACAGGGGGCTGAGCACTGAAGCTTTCTTT. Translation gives CASSQGDRGLSTEAFF.

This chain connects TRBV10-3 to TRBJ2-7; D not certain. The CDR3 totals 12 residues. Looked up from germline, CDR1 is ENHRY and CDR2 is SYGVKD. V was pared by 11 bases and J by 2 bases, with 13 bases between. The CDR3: CAVSQVAYEQYF. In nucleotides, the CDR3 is TGTGCCGTATCCCAGGTCGCCTACGAGCAGTACTTC.

CDR3 sequence (DNA): TGTGCCAGCAGCTTAAGTGGGAGGGTCGCAGATACGCAGTATTTT. Its protein is CASSLSGRVADTQYF. The chain carries TRBV7-3 and TRBJ2-3; 7 positions match TRBD2. This CDR3 is 15 amino acids long. V gave up 1 base and J gave up 4 bases; unmatched junction bases: 5. The germline V gene has CDR1 SGHTA and CDR2 FQGTGA.

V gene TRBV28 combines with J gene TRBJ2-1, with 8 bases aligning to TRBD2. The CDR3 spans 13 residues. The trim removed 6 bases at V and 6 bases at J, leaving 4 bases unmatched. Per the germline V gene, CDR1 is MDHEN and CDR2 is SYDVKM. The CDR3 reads CASRTSVGNEQFF. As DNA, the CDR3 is TGTGCCAGCAGGACTAGCGTTGGCAATGAGCAGTTCTTC.

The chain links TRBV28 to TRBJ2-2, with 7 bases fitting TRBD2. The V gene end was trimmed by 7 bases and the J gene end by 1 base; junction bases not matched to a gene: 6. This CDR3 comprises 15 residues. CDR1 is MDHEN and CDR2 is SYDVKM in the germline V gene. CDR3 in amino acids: CASTSGTMNTGELFF. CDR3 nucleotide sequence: TGTGCCAGCACGTCAGGGACTATGAACACCGGGGAGCTGTTTTTT.

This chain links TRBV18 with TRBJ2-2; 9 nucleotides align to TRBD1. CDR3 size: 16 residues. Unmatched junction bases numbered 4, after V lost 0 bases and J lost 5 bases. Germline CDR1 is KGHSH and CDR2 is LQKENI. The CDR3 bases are TGTGCCAGCTCACCACCCATGACAGGGGGTACCGGGGAGCTGTTTTTT. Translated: CASSPPMTGGTGELFF. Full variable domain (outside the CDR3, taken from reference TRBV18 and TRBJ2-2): NAGVMQNPRHLVRRRGQEARLRCSPMKGHSHVYWYRQLPEEGLKFMVYLQKENIIDESGMPKERFSAEFPKEGPSILRIQQVVRGDSAAYFCASSPPMTGGTGELFFGEGSRLTVL.

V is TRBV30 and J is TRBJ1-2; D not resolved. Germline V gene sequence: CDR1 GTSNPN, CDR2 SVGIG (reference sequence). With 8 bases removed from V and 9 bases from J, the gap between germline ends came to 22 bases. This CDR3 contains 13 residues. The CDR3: CASELRGIKRYTF. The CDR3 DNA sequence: TGTGCCAGCGAACTCAGAGGGATAAAACGCTACACCTTC.